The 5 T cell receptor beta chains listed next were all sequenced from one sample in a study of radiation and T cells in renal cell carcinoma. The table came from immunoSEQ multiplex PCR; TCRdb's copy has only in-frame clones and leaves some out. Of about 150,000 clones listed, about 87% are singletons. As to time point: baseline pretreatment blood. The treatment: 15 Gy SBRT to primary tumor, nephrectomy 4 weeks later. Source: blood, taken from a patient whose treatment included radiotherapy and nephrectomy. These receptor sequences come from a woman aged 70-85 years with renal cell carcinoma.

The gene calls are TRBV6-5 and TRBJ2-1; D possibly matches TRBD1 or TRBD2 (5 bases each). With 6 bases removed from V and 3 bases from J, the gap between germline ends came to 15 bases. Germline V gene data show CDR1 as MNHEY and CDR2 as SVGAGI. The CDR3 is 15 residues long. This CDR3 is CASRPSGTIYNEQFF. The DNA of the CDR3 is TGTGCCAGCAGGCCCTCCGGGACCATCTACAATGAGCAGTTCTTC.

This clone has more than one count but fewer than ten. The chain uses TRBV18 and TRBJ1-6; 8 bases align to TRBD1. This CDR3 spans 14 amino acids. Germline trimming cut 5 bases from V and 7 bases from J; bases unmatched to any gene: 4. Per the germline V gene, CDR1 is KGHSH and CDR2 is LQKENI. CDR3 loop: CASSSDRVNSPLHF. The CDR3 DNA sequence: TGTGCCAGCTCATCGGACAGGGTAAATTCACCCCTCCACTTT.

The CDR3 region is CASSPGLAGGQETQYF. The CDR3 DNA reads as TGTGCCAGCAGCCCGGGACTAGCGGGGGGGCAAGAGACCCAGTACTTC. The chain uses TRBV11-2 and TRBJ2-5; TRBD2 matches 16 bases. Germline loops: CDR1 SGHAT, CDR2 FQNNGV. There are 16 residues in the CDR3. J was trimmed by 2 bases and V by 5 bases; bases with no gene match: 2.

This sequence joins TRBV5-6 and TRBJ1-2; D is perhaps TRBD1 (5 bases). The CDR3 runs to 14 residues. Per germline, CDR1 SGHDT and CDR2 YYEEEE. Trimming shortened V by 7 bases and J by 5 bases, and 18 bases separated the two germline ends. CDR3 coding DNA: TGTGCCAGCTCCCTTTCCGGGACGGAGTATGGCTACACCTTC. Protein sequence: CASSLSGTEYGYTF.

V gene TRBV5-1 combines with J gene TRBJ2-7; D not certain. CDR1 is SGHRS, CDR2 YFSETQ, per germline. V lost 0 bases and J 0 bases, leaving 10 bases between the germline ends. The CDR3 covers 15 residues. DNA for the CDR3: TGCGCCAGCAGCTTGGAGCCCTCGACCTCCTACGAGCAGTACTTC. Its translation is CASSLEPSTSYEQYF. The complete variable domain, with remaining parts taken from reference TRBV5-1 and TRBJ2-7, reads KAGVTQTPRYLIKTRGQQVTLSCSPISGHRSVSWYQQTPGQGLQFLFEYFSETQRNKGNFPGRFSGRQFSNSRSEMNVSTLELGDSALYLCASSLEPSTSYEQYFGPGTRLTVT.